The next 22 T cell receptor beta chains were all read from a single sample in a study of blood T cell repertoires in COVID-19. The assay was immunoSEQ multiplex PCR, and TCRdb's table has in-frame clones only and misses some. The table lists 240,000 or so clones, around 85% of them singletons. The material sequenced was peripheral blood. Receptors were obtained from a woman older than 75 with acute or convalescent COVID-19.

CDR3 region: CASKQGGDTQYF. The CDR3, as DNA: TGTGCCAGCAAGCAGGGGGGAGATACGCAGTATTTT. V usage is TRBV6-5 and J usage is TRBJ2-3, with D perhaps TRBD1 (7 bases). Trimming removed 7 bases from V and 5 bases from J, with 10 bases in between. In germline, CDR1 is MNHEY, CDR2 SVGAGI. CDR3 size: 12 residues.

The chain couples TRBV9 to TRBJ1-1, with 7 positions matching TRBD1. V trimming: 3 bases; J trimming: 5 bases; junction bases outside the gene matches: 7. The CDR3 length is 14 residues. The germline V gene encodes CDR1 SGDLS and CDR2 YYNGEE. The CDR3 bases are TGTGCCAGCAGCGCTAATATACAGGGGACTGAAGCTTTCTTT. Amino acids: CASSANIQGTEAFF.

The V and J genes are TRBV9 and TRBJ1-6; 8 bases agree with TRBD1. The CDR3 runs 15 residues. V was clipped by 4 bases and J by 9 bases; unmatched bases: 9. The germline V gene has CDR1 SGDLS and CDR2 YYNGEE. Here the CDR3 reads CASSTQGTGGSPLHF. The CDR3 nucleotides are TGTGCCAGCAGCACGCAAGGGACAGGAGGTTCACCCCTCCACTTT.

CDR3 sequence: CASSSRQGPTEAFF. The CDR3 coding sequence is TGCGCCAGCAGCTCCCGACAGGGGCCCACTGAAGCTTTCTTT. This chain joins TRBV5-1 and TRBJ1-1, with 8 bases matching TRBD1. The junction had 5 bases not matched to a gene; V was cut back by 3 bases and J by 4 bases. Germline assignment: CDR1 SGHRS and CDR2 YFSETQ. The CDR3 has 14 amino acids.

This clone was seen only a few times. The chain joins TRBV14 to TRBJ2-1; 12 bases align to TRBD2. V was clipped by 2 bases and J by 9 bases; unmatched bases: 5. Per the germline V gene, CDR1 is SGHDN and CDR2 is FVKESK. This CDR3 is built from 15 residues. CDR3 coding DNA: TGTGCCAGCAGCCAACTAGCGGGGGGGCCAGGTGAGCAGTTCTTC. Translated: CASSQLAGGPGEQFF. The complete variable domain, with remaining parts taken from reference TRBV14 and TRBJ2-1, reads EAGVTQFPSHSVIEKGQTVTLRCDPISGHDNLYWYRRVMGKEIKFLLHFVKESKQDESGMPNNRFLAERTGGTYSTLKVQPAELEDSGVYFCASSQLAGGPGEQFFGPGTRLTVL.

Only a few counts were recorded for this clone. The rearrangement links TRBV7-3 to TRBJ1-2; 7 bases agree with TRBD1. The germline gives CDR1 SGHTA, CDR2 FQGTGA. The CDR3 loop spans 17 amino acids. Trimming took 5 bases from V and 6 from J; bases not matched to a gene: 18. CDR3 bases: TGTGCCAGCAGCCCAGACTACAGGGGCTTAGGAGGTGATGGCTACACCTTC. Protein: CASSPDYRGLGGDGYTF.

This rearrangement joins TRBV6-5 to TRBJ1-2, with TRBD1 as a possible D gene (6 bases). The CDR3 loop spans 14 amino acids. The germline V and J ends were trimmed by 6 bases and 8 bases, with 19 bases remaining between them. Germline values: CDR1 MNHEY, CDR2 SVGAGI. Here the CDR3 DNA reads TGTGCCAGCAGGGGGGCAGGGGTATTCCACGGCTACACCTTC. Encoded protein: CASRGAGVFHGYTF.

The chain employs TRBV7-9 and TRBJ2-1, with TRBD1 identical over 7 bases. Trimming removed 4 bases from V and 6 bases from J; junction bases left unmatched: 6. The germline V gene has CDR1 SEHNR and CDR2 FQNEAQ (reference sequence). The CDR3 totals 14 residues. The DNA for the CDR3 is TGTGCCAGCAGCTCACAGGGGAAGGGCAATGAGCAGTTCTTC. Its protein is CASSSQGKGNEQFF.

The chain uses TRBV5-1 and TRBJ2-5, with TRBD2 identical over 12 bases. This CDR3 comprises 15 residues. The V gene's germline CDR1 is SGHRS and CDR2 YFSETQ. With 1 base clipped from V and 5 bases from J, the junction kept 3 bases outside the gene matches. CDR3 in amino acids: CASSLSGTSGETQYF. In nucleotides, the CDR3 is TGCGCCAGCAGCTTGTCCGGGACTAGCGGGGAGACCCAGTACTTC.

The gene calls are TRBV21-1 and TRBJ2-4; TRBD2 is the table's D call and was not checked against the DNA. TRBV21-1 is shown as a pseudogene. This CDR3 spans 12 amino acids. The CDR3 sequence is CASSKDRVIQYF. The CDR3, as DNA: TGTGCCAGCAGCAAAGACCGGGTTATTCAGTACTTC.

The J gene is TRBJ1-5, the V gene TRBV30; D perhaps matches TRBD1 (5 bases). This CDR3 region has 14 residues. Per the germline V gene, CDR1 is GTSNPN and CDR2 is SVGIG (reference sequence). Deletions cut 4 bases from V and 4 bases from J, with 14 bases between. The chain's CDR3 is CAWMGAGVNQPQHF. DNA of the CDR3: TGTGCCTGGATGGGTGCGGGGGTTAATCAGCCCCAGCATTTT.

This chain connects TRBV5-8 to TRBJ1-3; TRBD1 might be the D (6 bases). Germline CDR1 is SGHTS and CDR2 is YDEGEE. V dropped 2 bases and J dropped 4 bases, with 16 bases sitting between them. CDR3 length: 16 residues. CDR3 nucleotide sequence: TGTGCCAGCAGCTTTGCGACAGGATTGTTCGGAAACACCATATATTTT. It yields the protein CASSFATGLFGNTIYF.

This clone is a singleton in its sample. The chain carries TRBV24-1 and TRBJ2-5; weak D call: TRBD1 (6 bases). V lost 6 bases and J 2 bases, leaving 12 bases between the germline ends. The CDR3 consists of 14 residues. CDR1 KGHDR and CDR2 SFDVKD come from the germline V gene. The CDR3 loop reads CATSPGGSQETQYF. CDR3 nucleotides: TGTGCCACCAGTCCTGGGGGCTCACAAGAGACCCAGTACTTC.

Written as DNA, the CDR3 is TGTGCCAGCAGCGCCCAGGGTAACACCGGGGAGCTGTTTTTT. Amino acids: CASSAQGNTGELFF. V is TRBV9 and J is TRBJ2-2; TRBD1 might be the D (5 bases). The germline V and J ends were trimmed by 3 bases and 2 bases, with 8 bases remaining between them. CDR1 is SGDLS and CDR2 is YYNGEE in the germline V gene. There are 14 residues in the CDR3. Drawing the rest from reference TRBV9 and TRBJ2-2, the complete variable domain is DSGVTQTPKHLITATGQRVTLRCSPRSGDLSVYWYQQSLDQGLQFLIQYYNGEERAKGNILERFSAQQFPDLHSELNLSSLELGDSALYFCASSAQGNTGELFFGEGSRLTVL.

The chain joins TRBV4-1 to TRBJ1-1; a possible D gene is TRBD1 (6 bases). Per the germline V gene, CDR1 is MGHRA and CDR2 is YSYEKL. The CDR3 is made up of 19 amino acids. Between the trimmed V and J ends, which lost 1 base and 5 bases, there was a span of 26 bases. The CDR3, as DNA: TGCGCCAGCAGCCAAGGGCAGGGGCGGGTAGGGAGTGGTGAAACTGAAGCTTTCTTT. Its protein product is CASSQGQGRVGSGETEAFF.

The chain has TRBV10-1 and TRBJ2-3, with TRBD2 identical over 9 bases. Germline CDR1 is WNHNN and CDR2 is SYGVQD (reference sequence). The V gene end was trimmed by 3 bases and the J gene end by 6 bases; junction bases not matched to a gene: 10. The length of the CDR3 is 16 residues. The CDR3 region has the DNA TGCGCCAGCAGTGATGTTTCGGCGGGGGGGCGGGATACGCAGTATTTT. Protein: CASSDVSAGGRDTQYF.

This clone has more than one count but fewer than ten. The chain carries TRBV28 and TRBJ1-4; perhaps TRBD1 as D (6 bases). The ends were cut back, 4 bases at V and 3 bases at J, with 12 bases in the middle. Germline CDR1 MDHEN, CDR2 SYDVKM. This CDR3 has 15 residues. CDR3 residues: CASSSQGRANEKLFF. The CDR3, as DNA: TGTGCCAGCAGTTCTCAGGGGAGGGCTAATGAAAAACTGTTTTTT.

The chain combines TRBV12-3 or TRBV12-4 with TRBJ1-1; 7 positions agree with TRBD1. J gave up 4 bases and V 7 bases, and 6 bases lay outside the gene matches. The CDR3 is 13 amino acids. DNA for the CDR3: TGTGCCAGCACCAGACAGGGCGCCACTGAAGCTTTCTTT. This codes for CASTRQGATEAFF.

There are a few counts of this clone. CDR3 residues: CASSVERWSYNEQFF. CDR3 nucleotide sequence: TGTGCCAGCAGCGTAGAGAGGTGGTCCTACAATGAGCAGTTCTTC. The J gene is TRBJ2-1, the V gene TRBV9; D not certain. Per the germline V gene, CDR1 is SGDLS and CDR2 is YYNGEE. The CDR3 has 15 residues. Trimming took off 0 bases at V and 1 base at J, with 8 bases between the two ends. The full variable domain, completed using reference TRBV9 and TRBJ2-1, is DSGVTQTPKHLITATGQRVTLRCSPRSGDLSVYWYQQSLDQGLQFLIQYYNGEERAKGNILERFSAQQFPDLHSELNLSSLELGDSALYFCASSVERWSYNEQFFGPGTRLTVL.

The chain combines TRBV19 with TRBJ1-1; D gene uncertain. The CDR3 length is 13 residues. V was trimmed by 7 bases and J by 3 bases, leaving 12 bases between them. The germline CDR1 and CDR2 sequences are LNHDA and SQIVND (reference sequence). The CDR3 region has the DNA TGTGCCAGTACCTCAAGAGGGTACACTGAAGCTTTCTTT. This translates into CASTSRGYTEAFF.

The rearrangement joins TRBV5-1 to TRBJ2-2; tentatively, D is TRBD1 (6 bases). Trimming took 0 bases from V and 0 from J, leaving 9 bases between them. CDR1 and CDR2 from the germline V gene are SGHRS and YFSETQ. The CDR3 runs 16 residues. The CDR3 reads CASSLGGTTNTGELFF. In nucleotides, the CDR3 is TGCGCCAGCAGCTTGGGGGGGACAACGAACACCGGGGAGCTGTTTTTT.

The V and J genes are TRBV10-1 and TRBJ2-1; 7 nucleotides agree with TRBD1. Germline lookup yields CDR1 WNHNN and CDR2 SYGVQD (reference sequence). Trimming removed 3 bases from V and 0 bases from J; junction bases left unmatched: 5. This CDR3 spans 16 amino acids. The CDR3 reads CASSDLQGSSYNEQFF. The DNA of the CDR3 is TGCGCCAGCAGTGATCTACAGGGGAGCTCCTACAATGAGCAGTTCTTC.